Following are 30 T cell receptor beta chains from one sample sequenced in a study of early stage breast cancer tumors. Profiling relied on immunoSEQ multiplex PCR, and the TCRdb table lists in-frame clones only, not all of them. The profile covers approximately 9,300 clones, with 78% appearing a single time and 8.8% taken by the ten largest. Input material: normal breast tissue next to the tumor. The receptors shown here come from a person in their 40s with breast cancer.

This sequence joins TRBV5-6 and TRBJ1-5, with TRBD1 matching over 10 bases. With V trimmed by 2 bases and J by 8 bases, 10 bases remained unmatched. Per the germline V gene, CDR1 is SGHDT and CDR2 is YYEEEE. CDR3 length: 16 residues. In nucleotides, the CDR3 is TGTGCCAGCAGCTTTCGGCGGACAGGGGGGTCGGAGCCCCAGCATTTT. It codes for CASSFRRTGGSEPQHF. The entire variable domain, with the rest obtained from reference TRBV5-6 and TRBJ1-5, is as follows: DAGVTQSPTHLIKTRGQQVTLRCSPKSGHDTVSWYQQALGQGPQFIFQYYEEEERQRGNFPDRFSGHQFPNYSSELNVNALLLGDSALYLCASSFRRTGGSEPQHFGDGTRLSIL.

This chain connects TRBV11-2 to TRBJ2-7; 9 bases are a match to TRBD1. Unmatched junction bases numbered 9, after V lost 7 bases and J lost 5 bases. The germline V gene encodes CDR1 SGHAT and CDR2 FQNNGV. The CDR3 consists of 14 residues. CDR3 coding DNA: TGTGCCAGCACCGTAACCGGGACAGGGAACGAGCAGTACTTC. Amino acids: CASTVTGTGNEQYF.

This clone has a single count. V gene TRBV29-1 combines with J gene TRBJ1-1; the D is unclear. Germline V gives CDR1 SQVTM, CDR2 ANQGSEA. Trimming took off 3 bases at V and 7 bases at J, with 9 bases between the two ends. This CDR3 has 11 amino acids. The chain's CDR3 is CSVDIYNEAFF. As DNA, the CDR3 is TGCAGCGTTGATATATACAATGAAGCTTTCTTT.

The gene calls are TRBV10-3 and TRBJ1-4; D is unresolved. Trimming left V 2 bases short and J 5 bases short, with 12 bases between. Germline CDR1 and CDR2: ENHRY and SYGVKD. CDR3 length equals 15 residues. CDR3 region: CAISEDVGMNEKLFF. In nucleotides, the CDR3 is TGTGCCATCAGTGAGGATGTGGGGATGAATGAAAAACTGTTTTTT.

This rearrangement joins TRBV30 to TRBJ2-5, with D uncertain. V lost 5 bases, J lost 2 bases, and 6 bases lay in between. Germline V lookup: CDR1 GTSNPN, CDR2 SVGIG (reference sequence). The CDR3 length is 11 residues. The CDR3 DNA reads as TGTGCCTGGGCGCCTCAAGAGACCCAGTACTTC. This sequence encodes CAWAPQETQYF.

V and J are TRBV6-5 and TRBJ2-7; D remains ambiguous. Germline values: CDR1 MNHEY, CDR2 SVGAGI. V dropped 0 bases and J dropped 3 bases, with 6 bases sitting between them. The CDR3 consists of 13 residues. The CDR3 sequence is CASSYSGNYEQYF. The DNA for the CDR3 is TGTGCCAGCAGTTACTCGGGCAACTACGAGCAGTACTTC.

The chain joins TRBV30 to TRBJ1-2; D ambiguous. This CDR3 region has 14 residues. Germline assignment: CDR1 GTSNPN and CDR2 SVGIG (reference sequence). Trimming shortened V by 0 bases and J by 7 bases, and 15 bases separated the two germline ends. The CDR3 protein is CAWSVMVGSAGYTF. CDR3 nucleotides: TGTGCCTGGAGTGTTATGGTCGGGTCCGCTGGCTACACCTTC.

The rearrangement links TRBV30 to TRBJ2-3; D remains ambiguous. The CDR3 totals 12 residues. The V gene's germline CDR1 is GTSNPN and CDR2 SVGIG (reference sequence). V lost 3 bases to trimming and J lost 3 bases, with 7 bases between them. The CDR3 loop reads CAWSAQTDTQYF. The CDR3 DNA reads TGTGCCTGGAGCGCGCAGACAGATACGCAGTATTTT.

This clone appeared a few times. The chain recombines TRBV7-9 with TRBJ2-3; D possibly matches TRBD1 or TRBD2 (5 bases each). This CDR3 region has 15 residues. Germline assignment: CDR1 SEHNR and CDR2 FQNEAQ (reference sequence). Trimming pared 4 bases from V and 1 base from J, leaving 12 bases between. Here the CDR3 DNA reads TGTGCCAGCAGCTACACGATGGGGGGCACAGATACGCAGTATTTT. It specifies CASSYTMGGTDTQYF.

This clone was seen a few times. The chain uses TRBV15 and TRBJ2-7; unclear D gene. Trimming shortened V by 1 base and J by 0 bases, and 7 bases separated the two germline ends. The germline V gene has CDR1 LNHNV and CDR2 YYDKDF (reference sequence). The CDR3 has 14 amino acids. Written as DNA, the CDR3 is TGTGCCACCAGCAGAGGTTCCAACTCCTACGAGCAGTACTTC. It codes for CATSRGSNSYEQYF.

The rearrangement joins TRBV9 to TRBJ2-5, with unresolved D. CDR1 is SGDLS, CDR2 YYNGEE, per germline. Trimming pared 0 bases from V and 4 bases from J, leaving 7 bases between. There are 13 residues in the CDR3. CDR3 in DNA: TGTGCCAGCAGCGTAGACACTGGAGAGACCCAGTACTTC. Amino acid sequence: CASSVDTGETQYF. The full variable domain, completed using reference TRBV9 and TRBJ2-5, is DSGVTQTPKHLITATGQRVTLRCSPRSGDLSVYWYQQSLDQGLQFLIQYYNGEERAKGNILERFSAQQFPDLHSELNLSSLELGDSALYFCASSVDTGETQYFGPGTRLLVL.

The CDR3: CASSEEPYGYTF. CDR3 nucleotide sequence: TGTGCCAGCAGTGAAGAACCCTATGGCTACACCTTC. The chain is built from TRBV6-1 and TRBJ1-2; D is undetermined. The germline V gene has CDR1 MNHNS and CDR2 SASEGT. V was trimmed by 1 base and J by 4 bases, leaving 4 bases between them. The CDR3 sequence is 12 residues long.

The V and J genes are TRBV2 and TRBJ1-5, with unresolved D. V was trimmed by 1 base and J by 4 bases, leaving 5 bases between them. Germline V gene lookup returns CDR1 SNHLY and CDR2 FYNNEI. The CDR3 is 13 residues long. This CDR3 is CASSEERNQPQHF. The CDR3 region has the DNA TGTGCCAGCAGTGAAGAGAGGAATCAGCCCCAGCATTTT.

This chain uses TRBV6-4 with TRBJ2-1; D might be TRBD2 (6 bases). Germline V gene sequence: CDR1 MRHNA, CDR2 SNTAGT. Trimming removed 3 bases at V and 7 bases at J, with 13 bases between. This CDR3 spans 14 amino acids. The CDR3 DNA reads as TGTGCCAGCAGTGAGGTTAGCGGCGGGAATGAGCAGTTCTTC. Protein sequence: CASSEVSGGNEQFF.

The chain uses TRBV2 and TRBJ2-1; 8 positions agree with TRBD1. Germline V gene data show CDR1 as SNHLY and CDR2 as FYNNEI. Germline trimming cut 8 bases from V and 6 bases from J; bases unmatched to any gene: 12. The CDR3 has 15 residues. Written as DNA, the CDR3 is TGTGCCAGCCAGTCTGCCGGGACAGGCGTCAATGAGCAGTTCTTC. Its protein product is CASQSAGTGVNEQFF.

This clone showed up just a few times. J is TRBJ1-1 and V is TRBV18; 8 nucleotides agree with TRBD1. The CDR3 totals 15 residues. The V segment lost 4 bases and the J segment 0 bases; nucleotides outside the gene matches: 4. Germline values: CDR1 KGHSH, CDR2 LQKENI. CDR3 loop: CASSLRGQVNTEAFF. The CDR3 nucleotides are TGTGCCAGCTCACTACGGGGACAGGTGAACACTGAAGCTTTCTTT.

The DNA of the CDR3 is TGTGCCAGCAGCCCCACCAGCCGGGACTTCTCCTACGAGCAGTACTTC. This sequence encodes CASSPTSRDFSYEQYF. The chain employs TRBV28 and TRBJ2-7; D possibly corresponds to TRBD2 (6 bases). The CDR3 is 16 amino acids. Germline assignment: CDR1 MDHEN and CDR2 SYDVKM. The V end was cut by 6 bases, the J end by 0 bases, with 18 bases between.

CDR3 bases: TGTGCCAGCAGTGAAGGGTTAAACTATGGCTACACCTTC. It codes for CASSEGLNYGYTF. The V and J genes are TRBV2 and TRBJ1-2; D is unclear. The CDR3 has 13 residues. The germline gives CDR1 SNHLY, CDR2 FYNNEI. Trimming stripped 1 base from V and 2 bases from J, with 5 bases between.

The chain has TRBV5-1 and TRBJ2-5; D remains unclear. With 0 bases removed from V and 1 base from J, the gap between germline ends came to 4 bases. This CDR3 comprises 13 residues. From germline, CDR1 is SGHRS and CDR2 YFSETQ. CDR3 loop: CASSLVGQETQYF. CDR3 nucleotides: TGCGCCAGCAGCTTGGTCGGCCAAGAGACCCAGTACTTC.

The V call is TRBV6-5, the J call TRBJ1-1, with 8 bases fitting TRBD1. Germline CDR1 MNHEY, CDR2 SVGAGI. There are 13 residues in the CDR3. Losses at the gene ends were 5 bases for V and 8 bases for J; bases not matched to a gene: 7. DNA of the CDR3: TGTGCCAGCAGTCCCCGGGACAGGAACGAAGCTTTCTTT. Protein: CASSPRDRNEAFF.

This chain connects TRBV25-1 to TRBJ2-1; 14 bases fit TRBD2. Germline values: CDR1 MGHDK, CDR2 SYGVNS. V was pared by 8 bases and J by 0 bases, with 6 bases of the junction left unmatched. This CDR3 comprises 17 residues. Here the CDR3 DNA reads TGTGCCAGCGACGGGACTAGCGGGAGTCCCTCCTACAATGAGCAGTTCTTC. It specifies CASDGTSGSPSYNEQFF.

This clone turned up a few times. The chain joins TRBV14 to TRBJ1-2, with 7 bases that match TRBD1. Losses at the gene ends were 4 bases for V and 8 bases for J; bases not matched to a gene: 7. The CDR3 is made up of 13 amino acids. CDR1 and CDR2 from the germline V gene are SGHDN and FVKESK. The CDR3 loop reads CASSRLRGGGYTF. In nucleotides, the CDR3 is TGTGCCAGCAGCCGCCTCAGGGGGGGAGGCTACACCTTC.

The gene calls are TRBV2 and TRBJ2-7; unclear D gene. V lost 8 bases to trimming and J lost 0 bases, with 11 bases between them. Looked up from germline, CDR1 is SNHLY and CDR2 is FYNNEI. The CDR3 has 13 residues. The CDR3 coding sequence is TGTGCCAGCTATGGTCAAAGCTCCTACGAGCAGTACTTC. Protein sequence: CASYGQSSYEQYF.

The V gene is TRBV27, the J gene TRBJ2-1; possible D gene TRBD1, 7 bases. In germline, CDR1 is MNHEY, CDR2 SMNVEV (reference sequence). Trimming pared 1 base from V and 3 bases from J, leaving 13 bases between. This CDR3 region has 16 residues. DNA for the CDR3: TGTGCCAGCAGTTTATTCCGACAGGGACTCTACAATGAGCAGTTCTTC. Translation: CASSLFRQGLYNEQFF.

The genes are TRBV7-9 and TRBJ2-7; no definite D call. The CDR3 loop spans 14 amino acids. Between the trimmed V and J ends, which lost 1 base and 3 bases, there was a span of 10 bases. The germline V gene encodes CDR1 SEHNR and CDR2 FQNEAQ (reference sequence). CDR3 sequence: CASSLGGYGYEQYF. The CDR3 coding sequence is TGTGCCAGCAGCTTAGGGGGATACGGCTACGAGCAGTACTTC.

The V call is TRBV28, the J call TRBJ2-3, with 11 bases matching TRBD1. V trimming: 10 bases; J trimming: 0 bases; junction bases outside the gene matches: 9. The CDR3 sequence is 16 residues long. Germline loops: CDR1 MDHEN, CDR2 SYDVKM. In nucleotides, the CDR3 is TGTGCCACCGGGACAGGGGGAGAAGTTAGCACAGATACGCAGTATTTT. Translating gives CATGTGGEVSTDTQYF.

The gene calls are TRBV9 and TRBJ2-5; 7 bases map to TRBD2. After removal of 1 base from V and 5 bases from J, the junction contained 8 bases not matched to a gene. This CDR3 comprises 15 residues. Germline CDR1 reads SGDLS; CDR2 reads YYNGEE. CDR3 DNA: TGTGCCAGCAGCGTATTGGAGGGAGCGGGGGAGACCCAGTACTTC. Amino acid sequence: CASSVLEGAGETQYF. Using reference TRBV9 and TRBJ2-5 for the parts outside the CDR3, the full variable domain is DSGVTQTPKHLITATGQRVTLRCSPRSGDLSVYWYQQSLDQGLQFLIQYYNGEERAKGNILERFSAQQFPDLHSELNLSSLELGDSALYFCASSVLEGAGETQYFGPGTRLLVL.

The V and J genes are TRBV7-2 and TRBJ2-7; tentative D call: TRBD2 (5 bases). CDR1 is SGHTA and CDR2 is FQGNSA in the germline V gene. V was clipped by 2 bases and J by 4 bases, with 15 bases between them. This CDR3 has 15 amino acids. CDR3 protein: CASSLQDSSPYEQYF. The DNA of the CDR3 is TGTGCCAGCAGCTTACAGGATTCTAGCCCGTACGAGCAGTACTTC.

The V and J genes are TRBV19 and TRBJ2-3, with TRBD2 identical over 9 bases. CDR3 length: 14 residues. V lost 5 bases to trimming and J lost 7 bases; unmatched junction nucleotides: 7. Looked up from germline, CDR1 is LNHDA and CDR2 is SQIVND (reference sequence). CDR3 region: CASSPAGGGNTQYF. In DNA, the CDR3 is TGTGCCAGTAGTCCGGCGGGAGGGGGGAATACGCAGTATTTT.

V usage is TRBV5-1 and J usage is TRBJ2-5; 9 positions match TRBD2. The germline V gene has CDR1 SGHRS and CDR2 YFSETQ. The CDR3 is made up of 15 amino acids. Unmatched junction bases numbered 9, after V lost 4 bases and J lost 5 bases. The CDR3 protein is CASSILSGSGETQYF. CDR3 coding DNA: TGCGCCAGCAGCATCCTTAGCGGGAGCGGGGAGACCCAGTACTTC.